This T cell receptor beta chain was found in a study of blood T cell repertoires in COVID-19. Study-level information: Samples came from the United States, Italy and Spain, spanning acute and convalescent COVID-19.

The germline CDR1 and CDR2 sequences are SGHNT and YYREEE (reference sequence). The CDR3 consists of 16 residues. J lost 6 bases, V lost 4 bases, and 12 bases had no gene match. Libraries were prepared by immunoSEQ multiplex PCR; TCRdb keeps only in-frame clonotypes and omits some of them. This table has about 260,000 clones, around 89% appearing once. Participant ages covered about 18 to 89 years across around 22 US areas. Clinical history reported by participants formed the basis on which cohorts were assigned. This TCR was sampled from a man aged 50 to 59 who had been exposed to COVID-19. The rearrangement uses TRBV5-4 and TRBJ1-2, with 10 bases identical to TRBD1. The sequenced sample was PBMCs or T cells enriched from blood (not recorded which). The CDR3 reads CASSTGHRQGAHGYTF. The CDR3 DNA reads TGTGCCAGCAGCACCGGCCATAGACAGGGGGCGCATGGCTACACCTTC.